These 30 T cell receptor beta chains were all obtained from the same sample, sequenced in a study of T cell responses to AZD1222 COVID-19 vaccine (dated by TCRdb to about 2021). What this sample's time point label stands for: about 28 days (+/-7) after the second vaccine dose. The library was built by means of the immunoSEQ multiplex PCR assay. TCRdb mirrors the immuneACCESS table, restricted to in-frame sequences. Some clones are absent from its copies; in checked studies, under half trace to an unresolved V gene, and the reason for the others is unknown. Counted in this sample were about 120,000 clones; approximately 91% of them appeared once. The top ten constitute around 0.99% of the sample. The sample was peripheral blood, taken 28 days after the second AZD1222 dose. These receptors all come from an adult who received the AZD1222 COVID-19 vaccine.

This chain connects TRBV5-6 to TRBJ1-6; D uncertain. V was shortened by 2 bases and J by 10 bases, with 10 bases between the two germline ends. The CDR3 has 13 amino acids. Germline V gives CDR1 SGHDT, CDR2 YYEEEE. The CDR3 loop is CASSLSSESPLHF. DNA for the CDR3: TGTGCCAGCAGCTTATCTTCGGAATCACCCCTCCACTTT.

This clone was seen only once. The chain combines TRBV7-9 with TRBJ1-2; a weak D match, TRBD1 (6 bases). CDR3 length: 13 amino acids. V shed 5 bases and J shed 4 bases, with 11 bases lying between them. Germline CDR1 SEHNR, CDR2 FQNEAQ (reference sequence). The CDR3 DNA reads TGTGCCAGCAGCCCCGGACAGCTCTATGGCTACACCTTC. Translating it yields CASSPGQLYGYTF.

J is TRBJ2-3 and V is TRBV18; no clear D. V lost 6 bases and J 2 bases, leaving 6 bases between the germline ends. The germline V gene has CDR1 KGHSH and CDR2 LQKENI. The CDR3 covers 12 residues. CDR3 sequence (DNA): TGTGCCAGCTCTGACCCCACAGATACGCAGTATTTT. It encodes CASSDPTDTQYF.

This chain links TRBV27 with TRBJ1-1; the D is unclear. Trimming left V 3 bases short and J 4 bases short, with 15 bases between. The germline V gene has CDR1 MNHEY and CDR2 SMNVEV (reference sequence). This CDR3 comprises 15 residues. CDR3 sequence (DNA): TGTGCCAGCAGTTTTTCCAAGCGCGGGAGCACTGAAGCTTTCTTT. Residues: CASSFSKRGSTEAFF.

The chain couples TRBV6-4 to TRBJ2-2; D gene unclear. The V end was cut by 5 bases, the J end by 2 bases, with 9 bases between. The CDR3 loop spans 14 amino acids. Germline loops: CDR1 MRHNA, CDR2 SNTAGT. CDR3: CASSSVSNTGELFF. The CDR3 DNA is TGTGCCAGCAGTAGCGTTTCAAACACCGGGGAGCTGTTTTTT.

Only one count was recorded for this clone. V is TRBV4-1 and J is TRBJ1-2; tentative D call: TRBD1 (6 bases). Germline CDR1 and CDR2: MGHRA and YSYEKL. The CDR3 is 16 amino acids. V was cut by 5 bases and J by 0 bases, with 16 bases left in between. The CDR3 DNA sequence: TGCGCCAGCAGCAATCCCTTACAGGGATCTAACTATGGCTACACCTTC. Its protein is CASSNPLQGSNYGYTF.

The rearrangement joins TRBV5-1 to TRBJ2-7; a possible D gene is TRBD2 (7 bases). The CDR3 has 12 residues. Germline-derived CDR1 and CDR2 are SGHRS and YFSETQ. V was trimmed by 0 bases and J by 10 bases, leaving 11 bases between them. The CDR3 nucleotides read TGCGCCAGCAGCTTGGAGGGGGGGACACAGTACTTC. Its protein product is CASSLEGGTQYF. Full variable domain (outside the CDR3, taken from reference TRBV5-1 and TRBJ2-7): KAGVTQTPRYLIKTRGQQVTLSCSPISGHRSVSWYQQTPGQGLQFLFEYFSETQRNKGNFPGRFSGRQFSNSRSEMNVSTLELGDSALYLCASSLEGGTQYFGPGTRLTVT.

The rearrangement uses TRBV4-2 and TRBJ1-4; the D is unclear. The CDR3 has 16 amino acids. The germline V gene encodes CDR1 LGHNA and CDR2 YNFKEQ. V was pared by 6 bases and J by 3 bases, with 17 bases between. The CDR3 sequence: CASRRDGQYSNEKLFF. The CDR3 DNA reads as TGTGCCAGCAGACGAGACGGTCAGTACTCTAATGAAAAACTGTTTTTT.

The sample holds one count of this clone. This sequence joins TRBV7-2 and TRBJ2-1; D unresolved. Trimming left V 4 bases short and J 4 bases short, with 11 bases between. Germline V gene data show CDR1 as SGHTA and CDR2 as FQGNSA. This CDR3 region has 14 residues. The CDR3 nucleotides read TGTGCCAGCAGCTCCTCTACGCCTTACAATGAGCAGTTCTTC. Translating it yields CASSSSTPYNEQFF.

This clone was observed a handful of times. V is TRBV2 and J is TRBJ1-6; 9 bases agree with TRBD1. This CDR3 region has 13 residues. J lost 5 bases, V lost 10 bases, and 3 bases had no gene match. CDR1 and CDR2 (germline): SNHLY, FYNNEI. The CDR3 nucleotides read TGTGCCACCGGACAGGGGAATAATTCACCCCTCCACTTT. Protein: CATGQGNNSPLHF. The full variable domain, rest sourced from reference TRBV2 and TRBJ1-6, is EPEVTQTPSHQVTQMGQEVILRCVPISNHLYFYWYRQILGQKVEFLVSFYNNEISEKSEIFDDQFSVERPDGSNFTLKIRSTKLEDSAMYFCATGQGNNSPLHFGNGTRLTVT.

The chain links TRBV15 to TRBJ2-5; D remains unclear. Trimming removed 5 bases from V and 1 base from J, with 14 bases in between. The CDR3 has 15 residues. Looked up from germline, CDR1 is LNHNV and CDR2 is YYDKDF (reference sequence). Here the CDR3 reads CATSGPRRGQETQYF. The CDR3 DNA reads TGTGCCACCAGCGGACCGCGAAGAGGCCAAGAGACCCAGTACTTC.

This clone was found once. This sequence joins TRBV5-5 and TRBJ2-7, with D perhaps TRBD2 (5 bases). The CDR3 sequence is 13 residues long. Trimming shortened V by 4 bases and J by 2 bases, and 10 bases separated the two germline ends. Germline loops: CDR1 SGHKS, CDR2 YYEKEE (reference sequence). CDR3 protein: CASSPATTYEQYF. For the CDR3, the DNA is TGTGCCAGCAGCCCCGCGACTACCTACGAGCAGTACTTC.

This chain joins TRBV20-1 and TRBJ2-1, with a weak D call TRBD2 (6 bases). The V end lost 3 bases, the J end lost 5 bases, and 11 bases lay between the germline ends. CDR1 and CDR2 from the germline V gene are DFQATT and SNEGSKA (reference sequence). The CDR3 is 13 residues long. CDR3 residues: CSASVGSDNEQFF. The CDR3 nucleotides read TGCAGTGCTAGTGTCGGGAGCGACAATGAGCAGTTCTTC.

The rearrangement uses TRBV3-1 (or the pseudogene TRBV3-2) and TRBJ2-5; TRBD2 matches at 10 bases. The CDR3 totals 14 residues. With V trimmed by 4 bases and J by 5 bases, 4 bases remained unmatched. The germline V gene encodes CDR1 LGHDT and CDR2 YNNKEL (reference sequence). CDR3 loop: CASSPRTSGETQYF. The CDR3 region has the DNA TGTGCCAGCAGCCCCCGGACTAGCGGCGAGACCCAGTACTTC.

This sequence joins TRBV6-5 and TRBJ1-3; a weak D match, TRBD1 (5 bases). The CDR3 consists of 15 residues. The V end lost 4 bases, the J end lost 4 bases, and 14 bases lay between the germline ends. Germline V CDR1 and CDR2: MNHEY, SVGAGI. CDR3 residues: CASSSDRISGNTIYF. CDR3 bases: TGTGCCAGCAGTTCCGACAGAATTAGCGGAAACACCATATATTTT.

V is TRBV20-1 and J is TRBJ2-7; D unclear. The length of the CDR3 is 11 residues. The germline V and J ends were trimmed by 6 bases and 2 bases, with 8 bases remaining between them. CDR1 and CDR2 (germline): DFQATT, SNEGSKA (reference sequence). The CDR3 DNA is TGCAGTGCCCCCGGGCCCTACGAGCAGTACTTC. As protein: CSAPGPYEQYF.

V gene TRBV9 combines with J gene TRBJ2-6; D is uncertain. CDR1 SGDLS and CDR2 YYNGEE come from the germline V gene. This CDR3 has 15 residues. V was shortened by 0 bases and J by 2 bases, with 6 bases between the two germline ends. The CDR3 loop reads CASSVAGAGANVLTF. The CDR3 coding sequence is TGTGCCAGCAGCGTAGCTGGGGCTGGGGCCAACGTCCTGACTTTC.

The chain uses TRBV7-8 and TRBJ2-1, with no clear D. The CDR3 runs to 14 residues. Looked up from germline, CDR1 is SGHVS and CDR2 is FQNEAQ. Deletions cut 5 bases from V and 6 bases from J, with 14 bases between. The CDR3 sequence: CASSHRASSNEQFF. The CDR3 bases are TGTGCCAGCAGCCACCGGGCCAGCAGCAATGAGCAGTTCTTC.

The chain employs TRBV14 and TRBJ1-4; TRBD1 agrees at 7 bases. The CDR3 contains 17 residues. V trimming: 2 bases; J trimming: 3 bases; junction bases outside the gene matches: 9. CDR1 is SGHDN, CDR2 FVKESK, per germline. CDR3 protein: CASSQWVGGASNEKLFF. CDR3 DNA sequence: TGTGCCAGCAGCCAATGGGTAGGGGGCGCTTCTAATGAAAAACTGTTTTTT.

The J gene is TRBJ1-2, the V gene TRBV30, with D maybe TRBD1 (5 bases). The CDR3 loop spans 14 amino acids. Trimming removed 5 bases from V and 2 bases from J, with 15 bases in between. Germline lookup yields CDR1 GTSNPN and CDR2 SVGIG (reference sequence). The CDR3 loop reads CAWHKRGTNYGYTF. In DNA form, the CDR3 reads TGTGCCTGGCATAAAAGGGGCACAAACTATGGCTACACCTTC.

The chain links TRBV12-5 to TRBJ2-2; 10 bases match TRBD1. From germline, CDR1 is LGHNT and CDR2 FRNRAP. CDR3 length: 17 residues. V lost 0 bases, J lost 1 base, and 2 bases stayed unmatched. CDR3 loop: CASGLVRTGGNTGELFF. DNA of the CDR3: TGTGCTAGTGGTTTGGTACGGACAGGGGGGAACACCGGGGAGCTGTTTTTT.

DNA for the CDR3: TGCGCCAGCAGCTTGGGGACAGGGGAAACCTCGGAGACCCAGTACTTC. Translation: CASSLGTGETSETQYF. The genes are TRBV5-1 and TRBJ2-5; 9 bases match TRBD1. V was pared by 0 bases and J by 5 bases, with 8 bases of the junction left unmatched. The CDR3 extends over 16 amino acids. Germline V CDR1 and CDR2: SGHRS, YFSETQ.

Only a few counts were recorded for this clone. This chain links TRBV12-3 or TRBV12-4 with TRBJ1-5, with D uncertain. The CDR3 has 13 residues. Trimming stripped 6 bases from V and 4 bases from J, with 10 bases between. The CDR3 loop is CASRQQQNQPQHF. The CDR3 region has the DNA TGTGCCAGCAGACAACAGCAAAATCAGCCCCAGCATTTT.

The chain employs TRBV6-8 and TRBJ2-7; 7 nucleotides line up with TRBD2. This CDR3 contains 15 residues. Germline V gene lookup returns CDR1 MNHGY and CDR2 SAAAGT. The V and J ends lost 10 bases and 1 base, in that order; junction bases with no gene match: 13. CDR3 loop: CANTETSSVSYEQYF. The CDR3 DNA follows: TGTGCCAACACCGAGACTAGCTCTGTTTCCTACGAGCAGTACTTC.

This clone was found once. The chain joins TRBV6-5 to TRBJ1-5; no reliable D call. The CDR3 totals 13 residues. Germline CDR1 is MNHEY and CDR2 is SVGAGI. Deletions cut 2 bases from V and 7 bases from J, with 9 bases between. CDR3 nucleotide sequence: TGTGCCAGCAGTTACCGGGTTGGGCAGCCCCAGCATTTT. Amino acids: CASSYRVGQPQHF.

This chain uses TRBV7-6 with TRBJ2-7; D ambiguous. From germline, CDR1 is SGHVS and CDR2 FNYEAQ. The germline V and J ends were trimmed by 2 bases and 2 bases, with 7 bases remaining between them. The CDR3 spans 13 residues. CDR3 residues: CASSLSDAYEQYF. CDR3 nucleotides: TGTGCCAGCAGCTTATCGGATGCCTACGAGCAGTACTTC.

The J gene is TRBJ1-1, the V gene TRBV5-1; D unresolved. Deletions cut 4 bases from V and 2 bases from J, with 12 bases between. CDR1 and CDR2 (germline): SGHRS, YFSETQ. The CDR3 is 14 residues long. The CDR3 region has the DNA TGCGCCAGCAGCATGGGGAGCTTAAACACTGAAGCTTTCTTT. The encoded protein is CASSMGSLNTEAFF.

Concerning this clone: The junction differs from germline at one of its ends, possibly a read error. The J gene is TRBJ1-1, the V gene TRBV7-3; D is possibly TRBD1 (6 bases). CDR3 size: 13 residues. From germline, CDR1 is SGHTA and CDR2 FQGTGA. The CDR3 coding sequence is TGTGCCAGCAGCACGCGCCGGGACACCGAAGCTTTCTTT. Protein sequence: CASSTRRDTEAFF.

The CDR3 reads CASSMLRTSGRYIPGELFF. The CDR3 coding sequence is TGTGCCAGTAGTATGCTAAGGACTAGCGGGAGGTACATCCCCGGGGAGCTGTTTTTT. The chain combines TRBV19 with TRBJ2-2; 14 bases agree with TRBD2. V lost 3 bases and J lost 6; bases outside the gene matches: 12. Germline assignment: CDR1 LNHDA and CDR2 SQIVND (reference sequence). The CDR3 contains 19 residues.

The gene calls are TRBV2 and TRBJ2-1; TRBD1 matches at 10 bases. Germline loops: CDR1 SNHLY, CDR2 FYNNEI. The CDR3 contains 15 residues. J gave up 5 bases and V 5 bases, and 6 bases lay outside the gene matches. CDR3 loop: CASSSGQGRNNEQFF. CDR3 nucleotides: TGTGCCAGCAGTTCGGGACAGGGGCGGAACAATGAGCAGTTCTTC.